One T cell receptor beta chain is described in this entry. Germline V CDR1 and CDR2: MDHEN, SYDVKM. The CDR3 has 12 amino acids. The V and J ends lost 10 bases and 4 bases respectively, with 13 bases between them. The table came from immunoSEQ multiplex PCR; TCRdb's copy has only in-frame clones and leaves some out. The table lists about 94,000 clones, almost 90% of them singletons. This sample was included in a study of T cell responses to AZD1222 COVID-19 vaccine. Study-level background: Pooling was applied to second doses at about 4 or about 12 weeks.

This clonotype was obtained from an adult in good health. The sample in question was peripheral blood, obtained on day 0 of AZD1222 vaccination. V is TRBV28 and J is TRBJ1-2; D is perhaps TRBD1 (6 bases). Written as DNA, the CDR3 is TGTGCCACCAGGGGTACAGGCTATGGCTACACCTTC. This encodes CATRGTGYGYTF.